This TCR beta chain was identified during a study of T-cell memory formation after mild COVID-19 (dated by TCRdb to about 2021). With regard to the full study: TCR sequence clusters from the two donors were largely donor specific. T-cell clones expanding and contracting after mild COVID-19 in two donors were tracked by longitudinal TCRalpha and TCRbeta repertoire sequencing. The cohort comprised two young, previously healthy adult volunteers, one female and one male. Study-wide findings and limitations: The detection of some responding clones in pre-infection memory suggests that pre-existing cross-reactive memory T cells joined the SARS-CoV-2 response. SARS-CoV-2 specificity of the second-wave clones peaking on day 37 was not confirmed. The study included only two mild cases, and larger cohorts that include severe cases with pre-infection samples were judged to be necessary. Contracting CD4+ clones were located mainly in the CM and EM memory subsets, whereas CD8+ clones were found to be enriched in EMRA. Clones that contracted from day 15 to 85 showed balanced CD4/CD8 phenotypes, whereas a second wave of clones that expanded from day 15 to 37 leaned towards CD4+.

These reads were obtained on an Illumina NovaSeq 6000. Using 5'RACE with constant-segment primers, TCRalpha and TCRbeta cDNA libraries were constructed, with sample barcodes and unique molecular identifiers added in the process. RNA was extracted from every sample with Trizol reagent. Amplification of the libraries took two PCR steps, and the second step added a second sample barcode plus Illumina TruSeq adapters. Sequencing of the libraries was done on an Illumina NovaSeq, producing 2 x 150 bp paired-end reads. As for the original processing: Demultiplexing of reads and collapsing into UMI-guided consensus sequences were performed with migec v1.2.7. Using mixcr v2.1.11, UMI consensuses were aligned to TRA and TRB V and J templates and then assembled into clonotypes. Expanded or contracted clonotypes were those called significant by both edgeR and NoisET, with noise models trained on biological replicates. edgeR calls used a false discovery rate-adjusted p below 0.01 and a log2 fold-change threshold of 1. As an exploratory analysis of dynamics, max-normalized trajectories of the 1000 most abundant clonotypes were examined by PCA with hierarchical clustering. Separately sequenced CD4+ and CD8+ repertoires were used to assign a CD4 or CD8 phenotype to each responding clone. TCRdb redid the processing of the public reads, applying fastp at Q25 and MiXCR, and retained in-frame beta chains. All rows with the same CDR3 protein become a single entry with the most common DNA and genes. The V and J calls and clone size are TCRdb's, not the authors'. The sample table lists under 400,000 distinct CDR3 sequences, roughly 21% of them with a count of one. 9.5% to 15% of the sample lies in the top ten.

Ficoll-Paque density gradient centrifugation was the method used to isolate PBMCs. Concerning this clonotype: The clone's antigen remains unknown. The sample holds no much larger clone one base away, and base qualities are not on file.

The sequence was collected from an adult woman who had mild COVID-19 (a few samples of this study predate the infection). The sample titles of this study are shuffled in the database, so cell type and time point are left out; the donor was told from shared clones. The specimen sequenced was PBMCs or a T cell subset sorted from them (not recorded which).

The DNA sequence follows: TGTGCCTGGAGTGGTCCAGAATCCTACGAGCAGTACTTC. This codes for CAWSGPESYEQYF. Recombination connected TRBV30 to TRBJ2-7; the D gene cannot be resolved reliably. The CDR3 goes from the cysteine to the phenylalanine over 13 residues. Only the CDR3 portion is preserved as DNA: 39 bases, with reading frame beginning at the first base. Deletion took 1 base off V and 1 base off J, with a span of 8 bases between the germline ends. In the germline V gene (reference sequence), CDR1 corresponds to GTSNPN and CDR2 to SVGIG.